These 14 T cell receptor beta chains were sequenced from one sample in a study of shared clonotypes between healthy human individuals. CD45RO-negative, CCR7-selected cells formed the naive CD8 fraction, which excluded terminally differentiated effector memory CD45RA+ cells. Using immunoSEQ multiplex PCR, the repertoire was profiled, and TCRdb retains in-frame clones only, with some absent. The repertoire includes around 1,900,000 clones, 85% to 95% of them detected once, and around 1.8% sits in the top ten. Sequences were obtained from naive CD8+ T cells from PBMCs. The source of these receptors is a man aged 18 to 29 in good health. Some clones in this sample may be carry-over from other donors' samples.

This clone was recorded only once. The chain links TRBV29-1 to TRBJ2-3, with D maybe TRBD1 (5 bases). CDR3 length equals 16 residues. CDR1 and CDR2 from the germline V gene are SQVTM and ANQGSEA. The germline V and J ends were trimmed by 6 bases and 7 bases, with 26 bases remaining between them. CDR3 amino acids: CSVETAFQALKYTQYF. CDR3 nucleotide sequence: TGCAGCGTCGAGACAGCATTTCAGGCGCTTAAATATACGCAGTATTTT.

This clone was seen just once. V usage is TRBV28 and J usage is TRBJ2-1; TRBD1 is a possible D gene (6 bases). Germline lookup yields CDR1 MDHEN and CDR2 SYDVKM. This CDR3 contains 11 residues. The V end lost 5 bases, the J end lost 12 bases, and 11 bases lay between the germline ends. This chain's CDR3 is CASSPGDRQFF. The CDR3 DNA reads as TGTGCCAGCAGTCCAGGGGATCGGCAGTTCTTC.

This chain links TRBV21-1 with TRBJ2-7; the table assigns TRBD1, which was not confirmed against the DNA. TRBV21-1 is described as a pseudogene. The CDR3 covers 16 residues. The CDR3 protein is CASSKPHRQGSYEQYF. CDR3 coding DNA: TGTGCCAGCAGCAAACCCCACAGACAGGGGTCCTACGAGCAGTACTTC.

The V and J genes are TRBV28 and TRBJ1-2; TRBD1 is a possible D gene (5 bases). Per the germline V gene, CDR1 is MDHEN and CDR2 is SYDVKM. CDR3 length equals 14 residues. V was trimmed by 2 bases and J by 6 bases, leaving 13 bases between them. The CDR3 coding sequence is TGTGCCAGCAGTTTAGAGACAGCTAGTCATGGCTACACCTTC. Amino acid sequence: CASSLETASHGYTF.

J is TRBJ1-1 and V is TRBV29-1; 7 bases fit TRBD1. J was trimmed by 0 bases and V by 6 bases; bases with no gene match: 10. The CDR3 covers 15 residues. Germline CDR1 and CDR2: SQVTM and ANQGSEA. In DNA, the CDR3 is TGCAGCGTAGCCGACAGAGGGGGCATGAACACTGAAGCTTTCTTT. Amino acids: CSVADRGGMNTEAFF. Drawing the rest from reference TRBV29-1 and TRBJ1-1, the complete variable domain is SAVISQKPSRDICQRGTSLTIQCQVDSQVTMMFWYRQQPGQSLTLIATANQGSEATYESGFVIDKFPISRPNLTFSTLTVSNMSPEDSSIYLCSVADRGGMNTEAFFGQGTRLTVV.

The chain has TRBV10-2 and TRBJ1-1, with D unresolved. The CDR3 sequence is 12 residues long. Germline V lookup: CDR1 WSHSY, CDR2 SAAADI. The ends were cut back, 4 bases at V and 0 bases at J, with 3 bases in the middle. The CDR3 spells CASSGLNTEAFF. The CDR3, as DNA: TGCGCCAGCAGTGGCCTGAACACTGAAGCTTTCTTT.

This chain joins TRBV29-1 and TRBJ1-2; TRBD1 matches 7 bases. With V trimmed by 7 bases and J by 7 bases, 3 bases remained unmatched. Germline V lookup: CDR1 SQVTM, CDR2 ANQGSEA. The CDR3 spans 10 residues. As DNA, the CDR3 is TGCAGCGCCTCAGGGGGTGGCTACACCTTC. It yields the protein CSASGGGYTF.

This rearrangement joins TRBV7-2 to TRBJ2-1, with 10 bases lining up with TRBD2. V lost 1 base to trimming and J lost 2 bases; unmatched junction nucleotides: 5. The CDR3 extends over 17 amino acids. CDR1 is SGHTA, CDR2 FQGNSA, per germline. In DNA form, the CDR3 reads TGTGCCAGCAGCTTAGTAAAGCGGGAGGGCCCCTACAATGAGCAGTTCTTC. Translation: CASSLVKREGPYNEQFF.

The J gene is TRBJ2-7, the V gene TRBV7-8; TRBD2 might be the D (5 bases). The CDR3 has 15 amino acids. V shed 2 bases and J shed 6 bases, with 17 bases lying between them. The germline V gene encodes CDR1 SGHVS and CDR2 FQNEAQ. The DNA of the CDR3 is TGTGCCAGCAGCTTAAGAAGGACTCCTGCCGGCGAGCAGTACTTC. It translates to CASSLRRTPAGEQYF.

The chain joins TRBV16 to TRBJ1-4; D is perhaps TRBD1 (6 bases). Trimming left V 2 bases short and J 3 bases short, with 10 bases between. From germline, CDR1 is KGHSY and CDR2 FQNENV. The CDR3 spans 15 residues. CDR3 coding DNA: TGTGCCAGCAGCCAAGACAGGTGGTCTAATGAAAAACTGTTTTTT. It specifies CASSQDRWSNEKLFF.

V gene TRBV15 combines with J gene TRBJ1-2, with 10 bases aligning to TRBD1. Trimming at V came to 4 bases and at J to 6 bases, leaving 14 bases not matched to a gene. This CDR3 has 17 residues. CDR1 and CDR2 (germline): LNHNV, YYDKDF (reference sequence). CDR3 amino acids: CATSIFPRDRGVDGYTF. The CDR3 DNA reads TGTGCCACCAGCATTTTTCCCCGGGACAGGGGAGTCGATGGCTACACCTTC.

The rearrangement uses TRBV19 and TRBJ2-1, with 9 positions matching TRBD2. V lost 5 bases to trimming and J lost 2 bases; unmatched junction nucleotides: 4. This CDR3 is built from 15 residues. The V gene's germline CDR1 is LNHDA and CDR2 SQIVND (reference sequence). CDR3: CASSVSGRTYNEQFF. CDR3 DNA sequence: TGTGCCAGTAGTGTTAGCGGGAGAACCTACAATGAGCAGTTCTTC.

CDR3 in DNA: TGCGCCAGCAGCCAACTGACAGAACCGAATGAAAAACTGTTTTTT. This sequence encodes CASSQLTEPNEKLFF. The chain links TRBV4-3 to TRBJ1-4, with D tentatively TRBD1 (5 bases). This CDR3 has 15 residues. Germline V gives CDR1 LGHNA, CDR2 YSLEER. V was pared by 2 bases and J by 5 bases, with 12 bases between.

Worth noting for this clone: Other nucleotide sequences in the sample specify the same CDR3. V gene TRBV5-4 combines with J gene TRBJ2-7, with D tentatively TRBD2 (5 bases). V lost 0 bases and J 4 bases, leaving 5 bases between the germline ends. Per the germline V gene, CDR1 is SGHNT and CDR2 is YYREEE (reference sequence). CDR3 length equals 12 residues. CDR3 residues: CASSLGGYEQYF. The CDR3 DNA sequence: TGTGCCAGCAGCTTGGGAGGGTACGAGCAGTACTTC.